This TCR beta chain was captured in a study of blood T cell repertoires in COVID-19. Study as a whole: Sites across the United States, Italy and Spain contributed samples from acute and convalescent COVID-19. Sources were T cells, B-cell-depleted T cells, or PBMCs; the material itself was cDNA or gDNA.

The length of the CDR3 is 21 residues. Original handling: Amplification of reference gene primers was used by the study to estimate nucleated cell counts. Measured with immunoSEQ multiplex PCR; TCRdb has only the in-frame clones, and not every one. Clonal size and the V and J genes are those of that table, whereas D and trimming came from the DNA. The top ten clones hold more than 0.45% of a sample with approximately 30,000 clones, more than 80% of them seen once. Sequenced sample: peripheral blood. This clonotype originated in a woman between 40 and 55 years old with active or convalescent COVID-19. The chain recombines TRBV1 with TRBJ2-1; the tabulated D call, TRBD1, remains unverified against the DNA. TRBV1 is assigned pseudogene status. The CDR3 protein is CTSSHQTPGKGVCRSYNEQFF. The CDR3 DNA reads as TGCACCAGCAGCCACCAGACTCCAGGGAAAGGGGTCTGCAGGTCCTACAATGAGCAGTTCTTC.